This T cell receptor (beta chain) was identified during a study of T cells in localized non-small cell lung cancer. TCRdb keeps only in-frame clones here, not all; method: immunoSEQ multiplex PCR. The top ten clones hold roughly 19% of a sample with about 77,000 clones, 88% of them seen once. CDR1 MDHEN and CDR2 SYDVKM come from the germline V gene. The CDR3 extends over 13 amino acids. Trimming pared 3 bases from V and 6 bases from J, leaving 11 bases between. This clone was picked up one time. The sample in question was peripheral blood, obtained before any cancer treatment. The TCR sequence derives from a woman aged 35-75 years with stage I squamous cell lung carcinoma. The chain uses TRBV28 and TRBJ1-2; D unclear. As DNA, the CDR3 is TGTGCCAGCAGTTTGGAGGTCCGTAATGGCTACACCTTC. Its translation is CASSLEVRNGYTF.